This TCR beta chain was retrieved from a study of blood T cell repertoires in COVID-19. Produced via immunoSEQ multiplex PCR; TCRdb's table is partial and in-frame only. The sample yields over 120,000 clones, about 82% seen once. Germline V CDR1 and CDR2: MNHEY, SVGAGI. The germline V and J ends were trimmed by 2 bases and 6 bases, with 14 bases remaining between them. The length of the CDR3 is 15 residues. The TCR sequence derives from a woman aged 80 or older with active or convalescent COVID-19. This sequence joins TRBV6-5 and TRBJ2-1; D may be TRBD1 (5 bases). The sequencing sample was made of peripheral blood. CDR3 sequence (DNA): TGTGCCAGCAGTTACGGGATAACAAGGGGCAATGAGCAGTTCTTC. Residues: CASSYGITRGNEQFF.